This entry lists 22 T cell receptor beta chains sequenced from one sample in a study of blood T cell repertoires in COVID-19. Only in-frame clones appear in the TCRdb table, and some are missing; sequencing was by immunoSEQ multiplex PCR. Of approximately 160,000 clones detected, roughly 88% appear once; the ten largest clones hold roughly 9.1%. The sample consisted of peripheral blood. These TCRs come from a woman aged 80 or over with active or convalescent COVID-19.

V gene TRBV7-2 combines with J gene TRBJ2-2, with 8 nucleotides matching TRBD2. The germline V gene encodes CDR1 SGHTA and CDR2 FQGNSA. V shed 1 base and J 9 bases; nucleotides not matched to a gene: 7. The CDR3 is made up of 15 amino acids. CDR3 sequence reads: CASSLERGTRRELFF. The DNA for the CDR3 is TGTGCCAGCAGCTTAGAGCGGGGGACCCGTCGGGAGCTGTTTTTT.

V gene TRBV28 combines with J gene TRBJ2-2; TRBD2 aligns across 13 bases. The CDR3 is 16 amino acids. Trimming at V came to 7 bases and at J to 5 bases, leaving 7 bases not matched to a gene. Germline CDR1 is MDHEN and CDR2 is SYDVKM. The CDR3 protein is CASTLGLAGKTGELFF. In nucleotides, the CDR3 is TGTGCCAGCACCCTGGGACTAGCGGGGAAAACCGGGGAGCTGTTTTTT.

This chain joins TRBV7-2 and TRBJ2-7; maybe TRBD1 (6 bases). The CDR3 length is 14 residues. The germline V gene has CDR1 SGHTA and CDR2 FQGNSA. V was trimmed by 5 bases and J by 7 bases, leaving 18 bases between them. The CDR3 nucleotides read TGTGCCAGCAGCAGAGGGACATCCGAGAGAGAGCAGTACTTC. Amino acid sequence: CASSRGTSEREQYF.

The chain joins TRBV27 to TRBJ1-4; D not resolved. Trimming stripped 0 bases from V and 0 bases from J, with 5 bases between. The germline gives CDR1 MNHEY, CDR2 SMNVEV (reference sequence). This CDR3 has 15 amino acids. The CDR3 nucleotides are TGTGCCAGCAGTTTATCCGGGGCAACTAATGAAAAACTGTTTTTT. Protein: CASSLSGATNEKLFF.

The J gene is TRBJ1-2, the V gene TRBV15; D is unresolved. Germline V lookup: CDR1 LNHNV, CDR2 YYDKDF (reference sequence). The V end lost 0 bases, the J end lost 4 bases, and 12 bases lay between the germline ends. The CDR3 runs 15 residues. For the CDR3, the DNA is TGTGCCACCAGCAGAGATCGAGGCGAATTCTATGGCTACACCTTC. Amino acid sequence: CATSRDRGEFYGYTF.

CDR3 DNA sequence: TGTGCCAGCAGTCCCGGGACACTGAACACCGGGGAGCTGTTTTTT. The encoded protein is CASSPGTLNTGELFF. The genes are TRBV6-5 and TRBJ2-2, with D perhaps matching TRBD1 (6 bases). CDR1 is MNHEY, CDR2 SVGAGI, per germline. V gave up 5 bases and J gave up 1 base, with 11 bases separating them. The length of the CDR3 is 15 residues.

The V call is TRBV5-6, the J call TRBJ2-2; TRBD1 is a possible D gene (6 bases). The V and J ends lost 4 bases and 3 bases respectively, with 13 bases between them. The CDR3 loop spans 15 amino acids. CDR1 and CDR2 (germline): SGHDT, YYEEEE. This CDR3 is CASSAGTGYTGELFF. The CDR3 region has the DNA TGTGCCAGCAGCGCCGGAACAGGGTACACCGGGGAGCTGTTTTTT. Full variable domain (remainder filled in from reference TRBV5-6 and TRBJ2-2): DAGVTQSPTHLIKTRGQQVTLRCSPKSGHDTVSWYQQALGQGPQFIFQYYEEEERQRGNFPDRFSGHQFPNYSSELNVNALLLGDSALYLCASSAGTGYTGELFFGEGSRLTVL.

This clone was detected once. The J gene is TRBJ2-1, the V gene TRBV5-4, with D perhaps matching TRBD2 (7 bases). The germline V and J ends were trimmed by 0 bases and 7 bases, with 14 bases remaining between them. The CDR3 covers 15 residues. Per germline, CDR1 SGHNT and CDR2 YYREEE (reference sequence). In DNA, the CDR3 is TGTGCCAGCAGCTTGGGGGCGGGGGCTACGAATGAGCAGTTCTTC. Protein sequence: CASSLGAGATNEQFF.

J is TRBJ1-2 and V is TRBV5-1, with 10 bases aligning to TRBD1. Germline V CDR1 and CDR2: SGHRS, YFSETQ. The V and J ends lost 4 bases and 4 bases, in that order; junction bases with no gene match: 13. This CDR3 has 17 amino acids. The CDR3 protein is CASSADRGLTYGYGYTF. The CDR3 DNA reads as TGCGCCAGCAGCGCTGACAGGGGGCTTACCTACGGCTATGGCTACACCTTC. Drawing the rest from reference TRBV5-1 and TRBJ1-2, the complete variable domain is KAGVTQTPRYLIKTRGQQVTLSCSPISGHRSVSWYQQTPGQGLQFLFEYFSETQRNKGNFPGRFSGRQFSNSRSEMNVSTLELGDSALYLCASSADRGLTYGYGYTFGSGTRLTVV.

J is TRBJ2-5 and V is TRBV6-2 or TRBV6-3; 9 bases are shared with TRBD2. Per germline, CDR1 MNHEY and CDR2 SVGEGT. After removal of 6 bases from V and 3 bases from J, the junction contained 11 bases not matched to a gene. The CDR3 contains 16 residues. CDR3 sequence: CASSPGGLAKKETQYF. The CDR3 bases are TGTGCCAGCAGCCCAGGAGGACTAGCGAAGAAAGAGACCCAGTACTTC.

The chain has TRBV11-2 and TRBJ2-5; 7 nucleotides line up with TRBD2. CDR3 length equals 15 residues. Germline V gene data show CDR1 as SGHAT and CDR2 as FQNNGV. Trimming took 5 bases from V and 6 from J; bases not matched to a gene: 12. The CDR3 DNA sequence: TGTGCCAGCAGCCCGACTAGCCGGAGTGGAAAGACCCAGTACTTC. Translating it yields CASSPTSRSGKTQYF.

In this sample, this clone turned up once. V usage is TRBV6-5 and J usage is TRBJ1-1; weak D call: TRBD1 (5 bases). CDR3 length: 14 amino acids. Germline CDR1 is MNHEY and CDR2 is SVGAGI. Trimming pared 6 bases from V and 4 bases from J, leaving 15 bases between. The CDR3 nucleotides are TGTGCCAGCAGCCCCAGGGAAGGCGGCACTGAAGCTTTCTTT. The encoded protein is CASSPREGGTEAFF.

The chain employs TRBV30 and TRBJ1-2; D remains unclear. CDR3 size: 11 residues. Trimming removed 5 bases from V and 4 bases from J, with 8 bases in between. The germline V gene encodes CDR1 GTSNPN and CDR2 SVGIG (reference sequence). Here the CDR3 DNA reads TGTGCCTGGGAAGTGGCCTATGGCTACACCTTC. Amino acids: CAWEVAYGYTF.

The CDR3 loop reads CASSQAETQYF. Written as DNA, the CDR3 is TGTGCCAGCAGCCAAGCGGAGACCCAGTACTTC. The rearrangement links TRBV14 to TRBJ2-5; D remains unclear. The ends were cut back, 1 base at V and 5 bases at J, with 2 bases in the middle. The CDR3 spans 11 residues. Germline loops: CDR1 SGHDN, CDR2 FVKESK.

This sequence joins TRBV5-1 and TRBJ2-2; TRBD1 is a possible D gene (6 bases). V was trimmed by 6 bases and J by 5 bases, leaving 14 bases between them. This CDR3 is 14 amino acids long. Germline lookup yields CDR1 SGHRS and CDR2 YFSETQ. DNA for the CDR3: TGCGCCAGCAAAACGAAGGGGGAGACCGGGGAGCTGTTTTTT. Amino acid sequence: CASKTKGETGELFF.

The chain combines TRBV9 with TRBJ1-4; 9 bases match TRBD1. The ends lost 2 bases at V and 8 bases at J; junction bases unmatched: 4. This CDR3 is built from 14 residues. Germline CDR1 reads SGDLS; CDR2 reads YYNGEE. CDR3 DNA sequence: TGTGCCAGCAGCGTTAGGGACAGGGACGAAAAACTGTTTTTT. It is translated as CASSVRDRDEKLFF.

The CDR3 reads CASSHRATSTDTQYF. As DNA, the CDR3 is TGTGCCAGCAGCCACAGGGCTACTAGCACAGATACGCAGTATTTT. This rearrangement joins TRBV5-6 to TRBJ2-3; TRBD1 is a possible D gene (6 bases). V was clipped by 4 bases and J by 0 bases, with 12 bases between them. There are 15 residues in the CDR3. Per germline, CDR1 SGHDT and CDR2 YYEEEE. The full variable domain, rest sourced from reference TRBV5-6 and TRBJ2-3, is DAGVTQSPTHLIKTRGQQVTLRCSPKSGHDTVSWYQQALGQGPQFIFQYYEEEERQRGNFPDRFSGHQFPNYSSELNVNALLLGDSALYLCASSHRATSTDTQYFGPGTRLTVL.

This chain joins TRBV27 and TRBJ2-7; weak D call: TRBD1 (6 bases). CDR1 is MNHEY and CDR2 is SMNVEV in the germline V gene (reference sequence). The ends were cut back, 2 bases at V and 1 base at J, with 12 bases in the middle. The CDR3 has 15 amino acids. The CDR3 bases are TGTGCCAGCAGTTTAGGGGGCAGGGGATCCTACGAGCAGTACTTC. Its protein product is CASSLGGRGSYEQYF.

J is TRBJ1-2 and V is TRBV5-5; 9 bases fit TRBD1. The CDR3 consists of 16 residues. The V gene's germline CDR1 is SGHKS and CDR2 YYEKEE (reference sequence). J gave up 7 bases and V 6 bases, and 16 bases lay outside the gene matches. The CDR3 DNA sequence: TGTGCCAGCACCGGGACAGGGAGAGCGGGACTCCGTGGCTACACCTTC. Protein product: CASTGTGRAGLRGYTF.

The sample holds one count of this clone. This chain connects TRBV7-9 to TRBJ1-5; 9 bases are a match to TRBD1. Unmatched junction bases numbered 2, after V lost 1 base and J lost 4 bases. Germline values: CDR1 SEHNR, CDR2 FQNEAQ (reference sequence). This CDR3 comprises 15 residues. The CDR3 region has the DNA TGTGCCAGCAGCTTAGGAGGGACAGGGAATCAGCCCCAGCATTTT. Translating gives CASSLGGTGNQPQHF.

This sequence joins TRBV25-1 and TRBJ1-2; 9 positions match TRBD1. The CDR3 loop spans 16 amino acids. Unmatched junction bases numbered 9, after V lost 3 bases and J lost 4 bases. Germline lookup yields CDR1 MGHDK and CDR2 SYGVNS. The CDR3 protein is CASSEAGQGRGYGYTF. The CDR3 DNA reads TGTGCCAGCAGTGAGGCCGGACAGGGGAGAGGCTATGGCTACACCTTC.

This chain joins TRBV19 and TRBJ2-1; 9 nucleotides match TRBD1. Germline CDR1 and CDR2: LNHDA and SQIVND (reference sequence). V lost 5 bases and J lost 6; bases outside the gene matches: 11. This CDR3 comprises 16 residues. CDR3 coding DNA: TGTGCCAGTAGTCTAAGGACCGGGACAGGGACCAATGAGCAGTTCTTC. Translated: CASSLRTGTGTNEQFF.